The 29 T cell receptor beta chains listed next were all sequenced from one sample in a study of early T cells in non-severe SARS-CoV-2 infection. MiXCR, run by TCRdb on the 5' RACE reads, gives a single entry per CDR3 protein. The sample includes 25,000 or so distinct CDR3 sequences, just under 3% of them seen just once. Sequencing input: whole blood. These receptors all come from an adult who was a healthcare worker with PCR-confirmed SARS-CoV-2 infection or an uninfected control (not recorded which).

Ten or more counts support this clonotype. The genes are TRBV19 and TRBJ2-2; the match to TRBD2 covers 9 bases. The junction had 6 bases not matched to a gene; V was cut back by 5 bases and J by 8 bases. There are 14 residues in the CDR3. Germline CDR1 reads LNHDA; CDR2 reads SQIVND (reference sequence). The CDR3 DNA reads TGTGCCAGTAGTGTTGGGACTAGCTCTGGGGAGCTGTTTTTT. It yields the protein CASSVGTSSGELFF.

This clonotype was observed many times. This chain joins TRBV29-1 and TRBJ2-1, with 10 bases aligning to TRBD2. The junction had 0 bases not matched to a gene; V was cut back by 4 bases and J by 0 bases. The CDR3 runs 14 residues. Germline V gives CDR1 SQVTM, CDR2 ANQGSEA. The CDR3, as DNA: TGCAGCGTTGTAGCGGGGGGCTCCTACAATGAGCAGTTCTTC. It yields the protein CSVVAGGSYNEQFF.

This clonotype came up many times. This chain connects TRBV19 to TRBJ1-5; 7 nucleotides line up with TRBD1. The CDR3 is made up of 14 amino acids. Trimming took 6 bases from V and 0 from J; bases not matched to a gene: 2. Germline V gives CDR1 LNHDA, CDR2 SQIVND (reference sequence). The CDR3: CASSDRVSNQPQHF. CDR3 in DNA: TGTGCCAGTAGCGACAGGGTTAGCAATCAGCCCCAGCATTTT.

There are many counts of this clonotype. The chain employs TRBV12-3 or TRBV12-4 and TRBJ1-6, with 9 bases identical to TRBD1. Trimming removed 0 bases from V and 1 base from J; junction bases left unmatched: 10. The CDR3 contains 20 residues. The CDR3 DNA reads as TGTGCCAGCAGTTTAGCGAGGGGACAGGGAAGAGAGTCCTATAATTCACCCCTCCACTTT. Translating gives CASSLARGQGRESYNSPLHF.

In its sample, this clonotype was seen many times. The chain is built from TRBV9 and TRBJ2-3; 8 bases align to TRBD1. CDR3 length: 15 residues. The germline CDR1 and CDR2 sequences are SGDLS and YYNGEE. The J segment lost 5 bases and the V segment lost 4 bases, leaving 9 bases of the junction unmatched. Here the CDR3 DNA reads TGTGCCAGCAGCAGAGGAGGACAGGGTTTAGATACGCAGTATTTT. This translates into CASSRGGQGLDTQYF.

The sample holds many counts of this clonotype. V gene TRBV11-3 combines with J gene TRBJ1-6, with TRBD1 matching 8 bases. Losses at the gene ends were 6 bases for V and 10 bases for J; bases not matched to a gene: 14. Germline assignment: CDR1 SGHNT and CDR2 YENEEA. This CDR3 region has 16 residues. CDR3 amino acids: CASSYWFRDRRSPLHF. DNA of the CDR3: TGTGCCAGCAGTTATTGGTTCCGGGACAGGAGATCACCCCTCCACTTT.

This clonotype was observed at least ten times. For the CDR3, the DNA is TGCGCCAGCAGCCGGACTAGCTGGGATACGCAGTATTTT. It yields the protein CASSRTSWDTQYF. V usage is TRBV5-1 and J usage is TRBJ2-3; TRBD2 agrees at 8 bases. The J segment lost 6 bases and the V segment lost 4 bases, leaving 4 bases of the junction unmatched. Germline CDR1 SGHRS, CDR2 YFSETQ. The length of the CDR3 is 13 residues.

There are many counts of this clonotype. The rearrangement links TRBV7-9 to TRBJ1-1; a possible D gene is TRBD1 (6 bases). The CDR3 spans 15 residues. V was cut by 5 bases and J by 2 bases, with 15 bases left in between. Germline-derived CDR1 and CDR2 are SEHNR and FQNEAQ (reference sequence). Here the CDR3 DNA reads TGTGCCAGCAGCCCAGCGGGACACCCTAACACTGAAGCTTTCTTT. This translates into CASSPAGHPNTEAFF. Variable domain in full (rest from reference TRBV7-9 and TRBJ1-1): DTGVSQNPRHKITKRGQNVTFRCDPISEHNRLYWYRQTLGQGPEFLTYFQNEAQLEKSRLLSDRFSAERPKGSFSTLEIQRTEQGDSAMYLCASSPAGHPNTEAFFGQGTRLTVV.

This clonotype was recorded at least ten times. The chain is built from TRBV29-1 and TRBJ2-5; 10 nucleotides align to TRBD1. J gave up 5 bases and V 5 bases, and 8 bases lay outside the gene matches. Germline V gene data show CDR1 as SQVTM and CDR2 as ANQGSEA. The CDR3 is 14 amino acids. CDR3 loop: CSVWGTGVRETQYF. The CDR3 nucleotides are TGCAGCGTTTGGGGGACAGGGGTTCGGGAGACCCAGTACTTC. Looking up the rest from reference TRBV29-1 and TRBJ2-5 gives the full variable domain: SAVISQKPSRDICQRGTSLTIQCQVDSQVTMMFWYRQQPGQSLTLIATANQGSEATYESGFVIDKFPISRPNLTFSTLTVSNMSPEDSSIYLCSVWGTGVRETQYFGPGTRLLVL.

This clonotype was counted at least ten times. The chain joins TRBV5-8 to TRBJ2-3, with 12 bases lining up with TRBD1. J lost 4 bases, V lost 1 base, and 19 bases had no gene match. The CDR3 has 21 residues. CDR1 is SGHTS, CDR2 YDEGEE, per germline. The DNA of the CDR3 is TGTGCCAGCAGCTTGCCATTTAATATCGGGACAGGGGGCTTGGGTTCAGATACGCAGTATTTT. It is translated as CASSLPFNIGTGGLGSDTQYF.

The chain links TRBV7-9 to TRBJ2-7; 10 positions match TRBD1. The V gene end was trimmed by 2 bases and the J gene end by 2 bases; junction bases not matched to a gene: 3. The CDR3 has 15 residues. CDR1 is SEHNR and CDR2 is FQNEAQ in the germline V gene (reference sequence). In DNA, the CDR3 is TGTGCCAGCAGCTTAATGGGACAGGGGACCTACGAGCAGTACGTC. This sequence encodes CASSLMGQGTYEQYV.

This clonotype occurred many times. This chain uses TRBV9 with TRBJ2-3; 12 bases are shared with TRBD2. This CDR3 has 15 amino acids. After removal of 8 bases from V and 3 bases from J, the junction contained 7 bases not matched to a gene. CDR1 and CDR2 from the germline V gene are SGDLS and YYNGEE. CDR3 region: CASQSLAGGTDTQYF. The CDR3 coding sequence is TGTGCCAGTCAATCCCTAGCGGGGGGGACAGATACGCAGTATTTT.

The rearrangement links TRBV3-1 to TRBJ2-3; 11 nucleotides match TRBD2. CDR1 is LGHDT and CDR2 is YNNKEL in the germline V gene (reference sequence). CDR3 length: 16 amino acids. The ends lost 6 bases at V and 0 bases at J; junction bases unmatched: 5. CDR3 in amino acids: CASSPTSGGSTDTQYF. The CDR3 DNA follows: TGTGCCAGCAGTCCCACTAGCGGGGGAAGCACAGATACGCAGTATTTT.

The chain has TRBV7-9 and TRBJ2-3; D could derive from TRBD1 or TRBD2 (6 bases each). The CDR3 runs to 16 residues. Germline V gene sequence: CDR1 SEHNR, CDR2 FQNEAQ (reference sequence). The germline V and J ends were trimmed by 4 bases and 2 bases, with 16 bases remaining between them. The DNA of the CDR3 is TGTGCCAGCAGCTCAAGGAGGCGGGACAACACAGATACGCAGTATTTT. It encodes CASSSRRRDNTDTQYF.

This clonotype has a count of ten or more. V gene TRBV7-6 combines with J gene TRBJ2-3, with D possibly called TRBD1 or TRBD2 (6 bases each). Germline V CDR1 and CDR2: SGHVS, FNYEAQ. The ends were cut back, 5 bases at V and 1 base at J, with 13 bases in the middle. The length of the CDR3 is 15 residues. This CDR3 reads CASSLGGRGTDTQYF. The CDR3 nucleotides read TGTGCCAGCAGCCTGGGGGGCAGGGGCACAGATACGCAGTATTTT.

The CDR3 DNA is TGTGCCAGGGGACAGTGCGTCTACGAGCAGTACGTC. It specifies CARGQCVYEQYV. This sequence joins TRBV6-9 and TRBJ2-7, with TRBD1 matching 7 bases. V was clipped by 9 bases and J by 3 bases; unmatched bases: 5. The germline CDR1 and CDR2 sequences are MNHGY and SVAAGI. The CDR3 contains 12 residues.

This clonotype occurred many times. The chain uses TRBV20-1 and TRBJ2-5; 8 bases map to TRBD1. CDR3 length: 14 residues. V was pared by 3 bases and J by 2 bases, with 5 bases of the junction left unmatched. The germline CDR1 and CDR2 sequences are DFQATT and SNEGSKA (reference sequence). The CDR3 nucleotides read TGCAGTGCTAGTCCGGGACAGGTTCAAGAGACCCAGTACTTC. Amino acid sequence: CSASPGQVQETQYF.

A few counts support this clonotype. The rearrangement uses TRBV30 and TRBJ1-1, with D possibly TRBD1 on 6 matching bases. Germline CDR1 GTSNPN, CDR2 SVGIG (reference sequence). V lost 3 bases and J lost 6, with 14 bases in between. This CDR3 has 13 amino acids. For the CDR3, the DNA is TGTGCCTGGAGCTCAGGGGTTACCCCTGAAGCTTTCTTT. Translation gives CAWSSGVTPEAFF. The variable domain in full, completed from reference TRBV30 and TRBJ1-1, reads SQTIHQWPATLVQPVGSPLSLECTVEGTSNPNLYWYRQAAGRGLQLLFYSVGIGQISSEVPQNLSASRPQDRQFILSSKKLLLSDSGFYLCAWSSGVTPEAFFGQGTRLTVV.

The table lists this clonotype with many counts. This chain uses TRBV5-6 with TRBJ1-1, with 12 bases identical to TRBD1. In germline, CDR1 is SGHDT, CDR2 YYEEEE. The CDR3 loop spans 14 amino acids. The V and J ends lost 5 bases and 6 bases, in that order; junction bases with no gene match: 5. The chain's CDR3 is CASREGTGGPEAFF. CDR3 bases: TGTGCCAGCAGGGAAGGGACAGGGGGCCCTGAAGCTTTCTTT.

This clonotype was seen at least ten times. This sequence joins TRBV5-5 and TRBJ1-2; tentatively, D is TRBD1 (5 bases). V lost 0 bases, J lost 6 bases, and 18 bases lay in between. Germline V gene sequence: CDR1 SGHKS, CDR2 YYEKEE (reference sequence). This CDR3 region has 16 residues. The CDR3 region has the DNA TGTGCCAGCAGCTTGGATTCTTTGCGGAGGGGCGATGGCTACACCTTC. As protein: CASSLDSLRRGDGYTF.

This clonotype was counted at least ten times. CDR3 DNA sequence: TGTGCCAGCAGCCCGAGGGCAGGCGGATATTATGGCTACACCTTC. Encoded protein: CASSPRAGGYYGYTF. This sequence joins TRBV5-4 and TRBJ1-2; unclear D gene. There are 15 residues in the CDR3. Trimming shortened V by 4 bases and J by 5 bases, and 18 bases separated the two germline ends. Germline assignment: CDR1 SGHNT and CDR2 YYREEE (reference sequence).

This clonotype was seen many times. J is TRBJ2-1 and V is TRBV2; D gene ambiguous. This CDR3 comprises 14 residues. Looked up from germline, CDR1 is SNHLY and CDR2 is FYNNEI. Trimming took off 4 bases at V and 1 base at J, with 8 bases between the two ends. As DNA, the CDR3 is TGTGCCAGCAGTGGCGGATCGTCCTACAATGAGCAGTTCTTC. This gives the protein CASSGGSSYNEQFF.

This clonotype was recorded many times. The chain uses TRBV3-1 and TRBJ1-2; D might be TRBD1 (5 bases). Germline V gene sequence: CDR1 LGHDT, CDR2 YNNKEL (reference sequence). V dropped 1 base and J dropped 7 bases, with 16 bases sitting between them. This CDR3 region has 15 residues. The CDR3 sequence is CASSQGSGRESGYTF. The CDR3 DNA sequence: TGTGCCAGCAGCCAAGGGTCCGGCAGGGAGAGTGGCTACACCTTC.

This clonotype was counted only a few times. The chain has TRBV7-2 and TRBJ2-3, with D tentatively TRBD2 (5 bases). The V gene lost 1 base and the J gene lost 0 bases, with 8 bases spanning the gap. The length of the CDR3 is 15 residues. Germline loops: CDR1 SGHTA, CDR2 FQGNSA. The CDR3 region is CASSLVQRSTDTQYF. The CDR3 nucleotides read TGTGCCAGCAGCTTAGTCCAGCGGAGCACAGATACGCAGTATTTT.

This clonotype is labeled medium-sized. The CDR3 DNA is TGCGCCAGCAGTTATATCCGGGACAGGGGACCCACTGAAGCTTTCTTT. Residues: CASSYIRDRGPTEAFF. V usage is TRBV10-1 and J usage is TRBJ1-1; TRBD1 agrees at 10 bases. J gave up 4 bases and V 5 bases, and 10 bases lay outside the gene matches. The CDR3 is 16 amino acids. Per germline, CDR1 WNHNN and CDR2 SYGVQD (reference sequence).

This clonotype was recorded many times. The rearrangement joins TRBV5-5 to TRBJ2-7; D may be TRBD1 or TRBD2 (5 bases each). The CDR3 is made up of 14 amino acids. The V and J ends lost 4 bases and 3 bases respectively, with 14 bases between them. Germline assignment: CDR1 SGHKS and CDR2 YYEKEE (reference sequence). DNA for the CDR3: TGTGCCAGCAGCATCAGGGACGGCTACTACGAGCAGTACGTC. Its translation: CASSIRDGYYEQYV.

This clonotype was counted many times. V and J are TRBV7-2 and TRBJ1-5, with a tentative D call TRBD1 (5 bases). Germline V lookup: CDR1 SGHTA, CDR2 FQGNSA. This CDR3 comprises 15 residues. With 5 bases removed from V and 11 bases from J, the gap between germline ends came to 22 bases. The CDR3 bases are TGTGCCAGCAGCCCCACGTTGGGGGGATCATTGACCCAGCATTTT. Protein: CASSPTLGGSLTQHF.

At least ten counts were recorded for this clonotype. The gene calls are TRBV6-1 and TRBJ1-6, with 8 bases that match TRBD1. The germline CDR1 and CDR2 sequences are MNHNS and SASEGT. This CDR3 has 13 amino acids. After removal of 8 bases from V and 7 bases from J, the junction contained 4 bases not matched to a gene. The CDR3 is CASFDRGNSPLHF. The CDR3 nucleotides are TGTGCCAGCTTCGACAGGGGCAATTCACCCCTCCACTTT.

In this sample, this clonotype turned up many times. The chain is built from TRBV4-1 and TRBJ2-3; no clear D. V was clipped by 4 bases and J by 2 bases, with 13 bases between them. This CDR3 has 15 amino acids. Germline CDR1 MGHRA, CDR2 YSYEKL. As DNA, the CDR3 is TGCGCCAGCAGCCCCTGGGGTAGGAACACAGATACGCAGTATTTT. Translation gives CASSPWGRNTDTQYF.